Presented here are 6 T cell receptor beta chains from one specimen sequenced in a study of regulatory T cells in long-lasting Graves disease. The time point was: newly diagnosed GD, antithyroid drugs for less than 3 months. Extracted RNA from PBMCs served as the source of the TCR library. Assembly of TCR beta libraries relied on iRepertoire HTBI primers together with Arm-PCR of CDR3 regions. TCRdb re-derived calls from the multiplex PCR reads in MiXCR, one entry per CDR3 protein. The top ten hold roughly a tenth of the sample, which has around 500,000 distinct CDR3 sequences, roughly 13% seen once. This sample was also put to use in a study of T cells in Graves' hyperthyroidism and ophthalmopathy.

The starting material was peripheral blood mononuclear cells (PBMCs), obtained at new diagnosis, from a patient treated with antithyroid drugs. These receptors were collected from a man between 25 and 39 years old with Graves disease.

This clonotype was observed at least ten times. The V and J genes are TRBV20-1 and TRBJ2-3; possibly TRBD2 for D (5 bases). The germline V gene has CDR1 DFQATT and CDR2 SNEGSKA (reference sequence). The CDR3 loop spans 12 amino acids. With 8 bases removed from V and 5 bases from J, the gap between germline ends came to 14 bases. CDR3 sequence reads: CSPDPRGDTQYF. CDR3 bases: TGCAGTCCCGACCCCCGGGGAGATACGCAGTATTTT.

The chain has TRBV10-3 and TRBJ2-1; 10 bases match TRBD2. Germline values: CDR1 ENHRY, CDR2 SYGVKD. The CDR3 spans 15 residues. With 2 bases clipped from V and 7 bases from J, the junction kept 5 bases outside the gene matches. CDR3: CAISELAGARNEQFF. CDR3 bases: TGTGCCATCAGTGAGCTAGCGGGAGCTCGGAATGAGCAGTTCTTC.

Many counts were recorded for this clonotype. The CDR3 nucleotides read TGTGCCAGCAGTTTAGCGCCCATAAGACAGGGGCGTCAGCCCCAGCATTTT. This encodes CASSLAPIRQGRQPQHF. V is TRBV12-3 or TRBV12-4 and J is TRBJ1-5; 8 bases are shared with TRBD1. After removal of 0 bases from V and 6 bases from J, the junction contained 10 bases not matched to a gene. This CDR3 has 17 amino acids.

On this clonotype: A much larger clonotype is one base distant, so this may be a read error. The V and J genes are TRBV15 and TRBJ2-1, with a tentative D call TRBD1 (5 bases). Trimming took off 1 base at V and 2 bases at J, with 9 bases between the two ends. Germline CDR1 reads LNHNV; CDR2 reads YYDKDF (reference sequence). This CDR3 has 15 residues. The CDR3 coding sequence is TGTGCCACCAGCAGAGGCAGGGCTGCCTACAATGAGCAGTTCTTC. Protein product: CATSRGRAAYNEQFF.

This clonotype was seen only a few times. The gene calls are TRBV24-1 and TRBJ2-1; 7 bases match TRBD2. Germline loops: CDR1 KGHDR, CDR2 SFDVKD. The CDR3 covers 15 residues. The V segment lost 3 bases and the J segment 10 bases; nucleotides outside the gene matches: 11. The CDR3 protein is CATSDLYPAGEEQFF. CDR3 DNA sequence: TGTGCCACCAGTGATCTTTACCCTGCGGGAGAAGAGCAGTTCTTC.

This clonotype has a count of ten or more. This chain uses TRBV10-3 with TRBJ2-5; 8 bases fit TRBD2. This CDR3 has 14 amino acids. Germline CDR1 and CDR2: ENHRY and SYGVKD. V gave up 10 bases and J gave up 5 bases; unmatched junction bases: 12. CDR3 sequence (DNA): TGTGCCACCCTCCCAGCGGGAGACGGCGAGACCCAGTACTTC. This gives the protein CATLPAGDGETQYF.